This is a list of T cell receptor beta chains from one sample in a study of regulatory T cells in long-lasting Graves disease. One entry per CDR3 protein results from TCRdb running MiXCR on the multiplex PCR reads. This sample carries roughly 500,000 distinct CDR3 sequences, 22% of them seen once, and the ten largest clones take around 13%. The specimen was peripheral blood mononuclear cells (PBMCs), collected when the disease was refractory, from a patient treated with antithyroid drugs. These receptor sequences come from a female donor with Graves disease. Each CDR3 is given with its conserved first and last residue. Fields, in order: clone size, J gene, V gene, CDR3 protein. Expanded clones are given a class, and other clones once, few, many or no size at all.

many TRBJ1-6 TRBV15 CATSKGQNNSPLHF
- TRBJ1-1 TRBV7-8 CASSLRVATEAFF
many TRBJ1-1 TRBV28 CASRPSGILSTEAFF
many TRBJ1-1 TRBV7-3 CASSLNQGTWLDTEAFF
few TRBJ1-2 TRBV19 CASSIVGTVSYGYTF
many TRBJ1-1 TRBV7-2 CASSYGGRNTEAFF
- TRBJ1-1 TRBV4-3 CASSRSYSRRGNTEAFF
- TRBJ1-5 TRBV4-2 CASTQSLYTSNQPQHF
- TRBJ1-5 TRBV3-1 CASSQGTRDAVNQPQHF
- TRBJ2-7 TRBV15 CATSTWAGYEQYF
many TRBJ2-5 TRBV28 CASSGGALGAETQYF
many TRBJ2-6 TRBV27 CASARIDDALSGANVLTF
- TRBJ2-2 TRBV18 CASSLEAATGELFF
many TRBJ1-5 TRBV6-5 CASSYSYGVGQPQHF
many TRBJ1-2 TRBV28 CASSTRTGYYGYTF
few TRBJ2-2 TRBV19 CASSERTGRTGELFF
few TRBJ2-3 TRBV3-1 CASSQESGGTQYF
- TRBJ1-2 TRBV4-3 CASSQRENYGYTF
- TRBJ2-3 TRBV7-3 CASSSGLAGYTQYF
many TRBJ2-2 TRBV6-1 CASRGQFNTGELFF
- TRBJ1-6 TRBV7-9 CASSLAPGSPLHF
many TRBJ1-1 TRBV28 CASTGGTAEAFF
few TRBJ1-2 TRBV19 CASSILIADGYTF
many TRBJ2-7 TRBV10-3 CAISEAGESEQYF
- TRBJ1-1 TRBV7-2 CASGRQGRGAFF
many TRBJ2-7 TRBV6-9 CASSYGRLGRDEQYF
few TRBJ1-1 TRBV4-3 CASSQGGTGATEAFF
many TRBJ1-2 TRBV28 CASSPSSDYGYTF
many TRBJ1-5 TRBV20-1 CSARDEQGGQPQHF
few TRBJ2-3 TRBV28 CASSSGRATGTQYF
many TRBJ1-6 TRBV9 CASTSSNSPLHF
many TRBJ2-7 TRBV28 CASIGGQAFNEQYF
- TRBJ1-2 TRBV24-1 CASSLGQLRYGYTF
many TRBJ2-4 TRBV11-3 CASSFQGANIQYF
- TRBJ1-3 TRBV7-2 CASSFVTGPGNTIYF
- TRBJ2-2 TRBV7-2 CASSLGTSGSGTGELFF
many TRBJ2-5 TRBV24-1 CATSDLRGETQYF
few TRBJ1-4 TRBV9 CASSVASATNEKLFF
few TRBJ2-7 TRBV30 CAWRGRDTSYEQYF
- TRBJ1-5 TRBV12-3/TRBV12-4 CASTGRRNQPQHF
many TRBJ1-2 TRBV7-2 CASSLITGQGFYTF